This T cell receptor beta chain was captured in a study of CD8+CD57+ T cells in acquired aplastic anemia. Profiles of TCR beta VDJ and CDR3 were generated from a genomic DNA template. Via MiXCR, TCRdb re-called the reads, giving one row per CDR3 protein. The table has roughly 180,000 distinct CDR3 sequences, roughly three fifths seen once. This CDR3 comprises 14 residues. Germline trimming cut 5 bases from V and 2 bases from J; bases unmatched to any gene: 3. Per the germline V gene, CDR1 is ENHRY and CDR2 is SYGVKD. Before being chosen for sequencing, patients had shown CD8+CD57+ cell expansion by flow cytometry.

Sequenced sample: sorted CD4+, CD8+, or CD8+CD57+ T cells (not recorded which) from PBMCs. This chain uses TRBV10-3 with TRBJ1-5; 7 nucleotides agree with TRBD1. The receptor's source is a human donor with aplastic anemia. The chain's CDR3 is CAISQGEGNQPQHF. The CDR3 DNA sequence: TGTGCCATCAGTCAGGGGGAAGGCAATCAGCCCCAGCATTTT.